This TCR beta chain was observed in a study of CD8+ T cells in alopecia areata. Isolated RNA was reverse transcribed into cDNA used as the sequencing template. Repertoires were generated with immunoSEQ multiplex PCR, while TCRdb's copy carries only in-frame clones and drops some. The sample lists 150,000 or so clones; about 67% were seen once. This clone was seen a few times. Germline trimming cut 4 bases from V and 9 bases from J; bases unmatched to any gene: 12. The CDR3 contains 15 residues. Per the germline V gene, CDR1 is SNHLY and CDR2 is FYNNEI. The clonotype comes from a human donor with alopecia areata. The chain combines TRBV2 with TRBJ2-1, with 7 bases lining up with TRBD2. Sequencing was performed on CD8+ T cells sorted from blood, taken at week 0. The CDR3 spells CASSVGTNYFGEQFF. In DNA, the CDR3 is TGTGCCAGCAGTGTCGGGACTAACTATTTTGGTGAGCAGTTCTTC. The full variable domain, in which reference TRBV2 and TRBJ2-1 provide the parts outside the CDR3, is EPEVTQTPSHQVTQMGQEVILRCVPISNHLYFYWYRQILGQKVEFLVSFYNNEISEKSEIFDDQFSVERPDGSNFTLKIRSTKLEDSAMYFCASSVGTNYFGEQFFGPGTRLTVL.